This record looks at one T cell receptor (beta chain) sequence and its context. Assay: immunoSEQ multiplex PCR; the TCRdb copy retains only in-frame clones and omits some. Of 330,000 or so clones listed, around 90% are singletons. The ends lost 9 bases at V and 0 bases at J; junction bases unmatched: 8. Germline values: CDR1 MDHEN, CDR2 SYDVKM. The CDR3 length is 15 residues. The data stem from a study of blood T cell repertoires in COVID-19. Study background: The analysed material was cDNA or gDNA that came from T cells, B-cell-depleted T cells, or PBMCs.

Those enrolled in Seattle joined during active infection and were followed longitudinally afterward. The V call is TRBV28, the J call TRBJ1-5; TRBD1 matches at 7 bases. The sample taken for sequencing was peripheral blood. The receptor's source is a woman aged 55-69 years with COVID-19, enrolled during active disease. The DNA of the CDR3 is TGTGCCAGTAGAAGCAGGGGGATTAGCAATCAGCCCCAGCATTTT. Translated: CASRSRGISNQPQHF.